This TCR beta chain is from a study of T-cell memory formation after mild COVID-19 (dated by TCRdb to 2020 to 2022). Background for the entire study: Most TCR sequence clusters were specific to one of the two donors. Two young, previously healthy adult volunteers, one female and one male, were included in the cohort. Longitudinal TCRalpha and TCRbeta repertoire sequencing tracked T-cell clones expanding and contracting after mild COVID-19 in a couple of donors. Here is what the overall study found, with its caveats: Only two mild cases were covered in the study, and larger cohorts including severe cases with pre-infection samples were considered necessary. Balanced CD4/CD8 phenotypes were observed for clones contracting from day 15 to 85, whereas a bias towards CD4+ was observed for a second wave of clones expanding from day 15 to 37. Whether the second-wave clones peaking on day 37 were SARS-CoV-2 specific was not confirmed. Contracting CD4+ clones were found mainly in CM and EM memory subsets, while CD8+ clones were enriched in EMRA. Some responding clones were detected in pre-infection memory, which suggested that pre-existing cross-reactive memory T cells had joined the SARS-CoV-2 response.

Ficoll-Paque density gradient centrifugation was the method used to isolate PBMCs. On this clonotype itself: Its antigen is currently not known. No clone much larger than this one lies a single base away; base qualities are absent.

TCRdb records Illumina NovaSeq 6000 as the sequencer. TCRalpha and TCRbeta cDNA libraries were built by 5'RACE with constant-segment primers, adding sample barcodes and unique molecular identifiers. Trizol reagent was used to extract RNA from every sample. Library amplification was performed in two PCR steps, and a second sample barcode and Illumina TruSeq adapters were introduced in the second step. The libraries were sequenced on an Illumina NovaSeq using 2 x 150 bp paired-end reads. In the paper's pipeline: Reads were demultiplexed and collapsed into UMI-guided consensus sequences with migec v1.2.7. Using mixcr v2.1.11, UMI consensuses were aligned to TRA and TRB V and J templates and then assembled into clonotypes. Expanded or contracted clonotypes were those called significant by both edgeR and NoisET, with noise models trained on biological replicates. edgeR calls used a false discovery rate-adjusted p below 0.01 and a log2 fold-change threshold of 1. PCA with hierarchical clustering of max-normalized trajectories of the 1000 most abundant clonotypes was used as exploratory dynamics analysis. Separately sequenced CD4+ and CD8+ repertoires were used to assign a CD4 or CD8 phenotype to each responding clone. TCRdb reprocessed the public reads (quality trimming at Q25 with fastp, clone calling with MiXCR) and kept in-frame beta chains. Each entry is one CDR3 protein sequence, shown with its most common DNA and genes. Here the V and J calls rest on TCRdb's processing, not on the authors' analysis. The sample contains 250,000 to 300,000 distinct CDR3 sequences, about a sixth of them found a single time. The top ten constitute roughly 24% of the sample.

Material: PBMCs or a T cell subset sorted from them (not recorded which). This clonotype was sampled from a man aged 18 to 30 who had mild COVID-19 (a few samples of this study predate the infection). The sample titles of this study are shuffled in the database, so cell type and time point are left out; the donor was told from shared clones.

The CDR3 loop reads CSAAQGNVLQPQHF. In nucleotide form, the sequence is TGCAGTGCGGCACAGGGAAATGTATTGCAGCCCCAGCATTTT. The sequence is built from TRBV20-1 and TRBJ1-5; TRBD1 is a weak D gene call, 6 bases matching. V was cut back by 6 bases and J by 7 bases, leaving a gap of 19 bases between them. Based on the germline V gene (reference sequence), the CDR1 and CDR2 sequences are DFQATT and SNEGSKA. Spanning cysteine to phenylalanine, the CDR3 consists of 14 amino acids. The only DNA kept is the CDR3, 42 bases in frame from the first base.